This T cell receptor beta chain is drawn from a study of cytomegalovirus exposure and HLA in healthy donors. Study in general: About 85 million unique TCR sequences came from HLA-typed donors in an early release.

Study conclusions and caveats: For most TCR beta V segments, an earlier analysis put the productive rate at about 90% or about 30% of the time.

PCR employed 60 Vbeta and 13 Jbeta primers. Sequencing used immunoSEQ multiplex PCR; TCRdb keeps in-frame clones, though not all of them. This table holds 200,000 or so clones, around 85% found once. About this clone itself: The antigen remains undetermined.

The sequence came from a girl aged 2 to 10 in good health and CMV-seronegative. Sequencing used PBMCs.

The CDR3 region has the DNA TGTGCCAGCAGTCCGGGGGTAGCCTACGAGCAGTACTTC. Protein product: CASSPGVAYEQYF. This rearrangement joins TRBV2 to TRBJ2-7, with a weak D call TRBD2 (6 bases). V was trimmed by 5 bases and J by 2 bases, leaving 10 bases between them. Germline loops: CDR1 SNHLY, CDR2 FYNNEI. The CDR3 is 13 amino acids. The variable domain in full, completed from reference TRBV2 and TRBJ2-7, reads EPEVTQTPSHQVTQMGQEVILRCVPISNHLYFYWYRQILGQKVEFLVSFYNNEISEKSEIFDDQFSVERPDGSNFTLKIRSTKLEDSAMYFCASSPGVAYEQYFGPGTRLTVT.